This is a list of T cell receptor beta chains from one sample in a study of beta chain features in type 1 diabetes. TCRdb's copy holds only in-frame clones and misses some; the assay was immunoSEQ multiplex PCR. The profile shows hundreds of thousands of clones, over 10% of them singletons. Source material: naive CD4+ T cells from blood. The receptors were gathered from a man between 18 and 35 years old with type 1 diabetes. The CDR3 runs from the conserved cysteine through the conserved F or W. A D gene is named only where the DNA matches it firmly. Clone size is stated in some rows and not others, as once, few, many or a class when expanded.

TRBV7-9,TRBJ2-7,NA,NA,TGTGCCAGCAGCGGCTCGGGACAACCGATCTTC,CASSGSGQPIF
TRBV4-1,TRBJ1-4,NA,NA,TGCGCCAGCAGCCCCGCCGAGGTCGCGGAAAAACTGTTTTTT,CASSPAEVAEKLFF
TRBV6-5,TRBJ2-1,NA,NA,TGTGCCAGCAGTTATGAGGGGAATCGGTACAATGAGCAGTTCTTC,CASSYEGNRYNEQFF
TRBV5-4,TRBJ1-2,NA,TRBD1,TGTGCCAGCAGCAAGGCGGACAGGAACTATGGCTACACCTTC,CASSKADRNYGYTF
TRBV6-1,TRBJ1-2,NA,NA,TGTGCCAGCAGTGAAATTAGCACAGCTTATGGCTACACCTTC,CASSEISTAYGYTF
TRBV2,TRBJ2-5,few,NA,TGTGCCAGCAATAGGGGTCCCCAAGAGACCCAGTACTTC,CASNRGPQETQYF
TRBV15,TRBJ1-2,few,TRBD1,TGTGCCACCAGCATGAGGACAGGGTCTTTCTATGGCTACACCTTC,CATSMRTGSFYGYTF
TRBV5-4,TRBJ2-1,NA,NA,TGTGCCAGCAGCTTGATTGTGGGGACCCAGGTGAGGAATGAGCAGTTCTTC,CASSLIVGTQVRNEQFF
TRBV30,TRBJ2-3,few,TRBD1,TGTGCCTGGACCCCCCCGGACAGGGAGAGCACAGATACGCAGTATTTT,CAWTPPDRESTDTQYF
TRBV29-1,TRBJ1-1,few,NA,TGCAGCGTGGCTACCGGGAACGAATACACTGAAGCTTTCTTT,CSVATGNEYTEAFF
TRBV30,TRBJ1-5,NA,TRBD1,TGTGCCTGGAGTGTAAGGGGACAGGGGAATCAGCCCCAGCATTTT,CAWSVRGQGNQPQHF
TRBV28,TRBJ2-7,NA,NA,TGTGCCAGCAATAGAGGATACGAGCAGTACTTC,CASNRGYEQYF